Shown below are 27 T cell receptor beta chains from a single sample sequenced in a study of blood T cell repertoires in COVID-19. The data were produced by immunoSEQ multiplex PCR, yet TCRdb's version contains in-frame clones alone and is incomplete. The sample consists of 75,000 to 100,000 clones, around nine tenths of them appearing once. The sequenced sample consisted of peripheral blood. Source of these receptors: a man between 65 and 80 years old with acute or convalescent COVID-19.

The CDR3 sequence is CASSSPGWYNEQFF. CDR3 DNA sequence: TGTGCCAGCAGCTCCCCGGGGTGGTACAATGAGCAGTTCTTC. This chain links TRBV7-3 with TRBJ2-1; TRBD2 is a possible D gene (5 bases). This CDR3 contains 14 residues. CDR1 and CDR2 (germline): SGHTA, FQGTGA. With 4 bases removed from V and 4 bases from J, the gap between germline ends came to 11 bases.

This chain joins TRBV7-7 and TRBJ2-2; weak D call: TRBD2 (5 bases). The germline CDR1 and CDR2 sequences are SSHAT and FNYEAQ (reference sequence). The CDR3 is made up of 15 amino acids. Trimming shortened V by 3 bases and J by 6 bases, and 14 bases separated the two germline ends. DNA for the CDR3: TGTGCCAGCAGCTTCAGCCCGGGGTCTGCCGGGGAGCTGTTTTTT. Translated: CASSFSPGSAGELFF.

This sequence joins TRBV19 and TRBJ1-5; 10 bases map to TRBD1. The CDR3 sequence is 14 residues long. With V trimmed by 5 bases and J by 6 bases, 4 bases remained unmatched. In germline, CDR1 is LNHDA, CDR2 SQIVND (reference sequence). The CDR3 loop is CASSPGTGAQPQHF. CDR3 nucleotides: TGTGCCAGTAGTCCTGGGACAGGGGCTCAGCCCCAGCATTTT.

As DNA, the CDR3 is TGTGCCAGCAAGACAGGGGCCAACGGGGAGCTGTTTTTT. It is translated as CASKTGANGELFF. The rearrangement joins TRBV5-6 to TRBJ2-2; the match to TRBD1 covers 8 bases. The CDR3 runs 13 residues. V dropped 6 bases and J dropped 7; count of bases not matched to a gene: 5. CDR1 is SGHDT, CDR2 YYEEEE, per germline. Complete variable domain (other parts from reference TRBV5-6 and TRBJ2-2): DAGVTQSPTHLIKTRGQQVTLRCSPKSGHDTVSWYQQALGQGPQFIFQYYEEEERQRGNFPDRFSGHQFPNYSSELNVNALLLGDSALYLCASKTGANGELFFGEGSRLTVL.

J is TRBJ2-3 and V is TRBV7-9; 8 bases are a match to TRBD1. V trimming: 6 bases; J trimming: 1 base; junction bases outside the gene matches: 6. The CDR3 contains 15 residues. The germline gives CDR1 SEHNR, CDR2 FQNEAQ (reference sequence). CDR3 nucleotide sequence: TGTGCCAGCAGTAGGACAGGGAGCCGCACAGATACGCAGTATTTT. Residues: CASSRTGSRTDTQYF.

The V call is TRBV6-5, the J call TRBJ1-1, with TRBD1 as a possible D gene (6 bases). This CDR3 has 13 residues. Germline V gives CDR1 MNHEY, CDR2 SVGAGI. V gave up 8 bases and J gave up 1 base, with 11 bases separating them. The CDR3: CASVTGWNTEAFF. In nucleotides, the CDR3 is TGTGCCAGCGTAACAGGGTGGAACACTGAAGCTTTCTTT.

This rearrangement joins TRBV4-2 to TRBJ2-3; 9 bases are shared with TRBD1. V dropped 1 base and J dropped 3; count of bases not matched to a gene: 5. CDR1 is LGHNA, CDR2 YNFKEQ, per germline. The CDR3 totals 16 residues. The CDR3 DNA follows: TGTGCCAGCAGCCAAGGAATAGGACAGGGGACAGATACGCAGTATTTT. Protein: CASSQGIGQGTDTQYF.

The genes are TRBV7-3 and TRBJ2-2; 7 nucleotides align to TRBD1. Germline V gives CDR1 SGHTA, CDR2 FQGTGA. The CDR3 runs 16 residues. V shed 5 bases, J shed 0 bases, and the junction held 6 bases outside the gene matches. The CDR3 loop reads CASSPRDSSNTGELFF. The CDR3 DNA reads as TGTGCCAGCAGCCCCAGGGACAGTTCGAACACCGGGGAGCTGTTTTTT.

The chain carries TRBV6-5 and TRBJ1-6; D might be TRBD1 (6 bases). Looked up from germline, CDR1 is MNHEY and CDR2 is SVGAGI. CDR3 length: 13 residues. V was clipped by 6 bases and J by 10 bases, with 13 bases between them. The CDR3 DNA sequence: TGTGCCAGCAGCCCATACAGGGAGTCACCCCTCCACTTT. Protein sequence: CASSPYRESPLHF.

The V and J genes are TRBV28 and TRBJ2-2; the D is unclear. With 5 bases removed from V and 5 bases from J, the gap between germline ends came to 6 bases. In germline, CDR1 is MDHEN, CDR2 SYDVKM. The CDR3 spans 12 residues. CDR3 in amino acids: CASSPRTGELFF. The CDR3 DNA reads as TGTGCCAGCAGTCCCCGGACCGGGGAGCTGTTTTTT.

The count of this clone is one. The chain is built from TRBV6-1 and TRBJ2-5, with D tentatively TRBD2 (6 bases). V gave up 3 bases and J gave up 7 bases, with 18 bases separating them. Looked up from germline, CDR1 is MNHNS and CDR2 is SASEGT. The CDR3 length is 15 residues. DNA for the CDR3: TGTGCCAGCAGTGAGGGCATCTCCTCAGCGGGGACCCAGTACTTC. It specifies CASSEGISSAGTQYF.

J is TRBJ1-5 and V is TRBV2, with TRBD1 identical over 7 bases. CDR1 is SNHLY and CDR2 is FYNNEI in the germline V gene. Trimming cost V 7 bases and J 4 bases; bases outside gene matches: 4. The CDR3 has 13 residues. The CDR3 sequence: CASTQGRNQPQHF. As DNA, the CDR3 is TGTGCCAGCACACAGGGGAGGAATCAGCCCCAGCATTTT.

J is TRBJ1-2 and V is TRBV4-1; D is perhaps TRBD1 (5 bases). V was shortened by 0 bases and J by 4 bases, with 9 bases between the two germline ends. Germline assignment: CDR1 MGHRA and CDR2 YSYEKL. The CDR3 covers 14 residues. The DNA for the CDR3 is TGCGCCAGCAGCCAAGATCCAGGGCGCTATGGCTACACCTTC. Amino acids: CASSQDPGRYGYTF.

This chain links TRBV5-6 with TRBJ2-5; 13 bases align to TRBD2. V was pared by 2 bases and J by 5 bases, with 3 bases of the junction left unmatched. The V gene's germline CDR1 is SGHDT and CDR2 YYEEEE. This CDR3 contains 15 residues. CDR3 residues: CASSFGLAGAETQYF. In DNA form, the CDR3 reads TGTGCCAGCAGCTTCGGACTAGCGGGGGCGGAGACCCAGTACTTC.

This clone was observed a few times. The chain couples TRBV10-3 to TRBJ1-4; D is uncertain. Between the trimmed V and J ends, which lost 3 bases and 4 bases, there was a span of 12 bases. Germline CDR1 ENHRY, CDR2 SYGVKD. The CDR3 has 15 residues. For the CDR3, the DNA is TGTGCCATCAGTGACGACAACGTCGGTAATGAAAAACTGTTTTTT. It translates to CAISDDNVGNEKLFF.

The chain is built from TRBV11-2 and TRBJ2-6; no reliable D call. The V gene's germline CDR1 is SGHAT and CDR2 FQNNGV. The CDR3 has 15 amino acids. Trimming cost V 3 bases and J 3 bases, with 9 bases left between them. DNA for the CDR3: TGTGCCAGCAGCTTCCCAATACATGGGGCCAACGTCCTGACTTTC. It yields the protein CASSFPIHGANVLTF.

The rearrangement joins TRBV5-6 to TRBJ1-3; 7 bases are a match to TRBD1. Germline CDR1 SGHDT, CDR2 YYEEEE. V was clipped by 4 bases and J by 2 bases; unmatched bases: 9. The CDR3 is 16 amino acids. The CDR3 region is CASSRDTGAAGNTIYF. The CDR3 nucleotides are TGTGCCAGCAGCCGTGATACAGGGGCAGCTGGAAACACCATATATTTT.

This chain connects TRBV2 to TRBJ1-6; D is unresolved. This CDR3 is built from 13 residues. The germline gives CDR1 SNHLY, CDR2 FYNNEI. Between the trimmed V and J ends, which lost 3 bases and 10 bases, there was a span of 10 bases. The CDR3 DNA is TGTGCCAGCAGTGAGGAGGCGACATCACCCCTCCACTTT. It is translated as CASSEEATSPLHF.

This chain links TRBV9 with TRBJ2-2; 7 bases align to TRBD2. J gave up 6 bases and V 4 bases, and 6 bases lay outside the gene matches. The germline CDR1 and CDR2 sequences are SGDLS and YYNGEE. The CDR3 extends over 14 amino acids. In DNA form, the CDR3 reads TGTGCCAGCAGCCCTAGACTAGCTCCCGGGGAGCTGTTTTTT. Encoded protein: CASSPRLAPGELFF.

V is TRBV6-5 and J is TRBJ2-1; 8 bases map to TRBD2. Per the germline V gene, CDR1 is MNHEY and CDR2 is SVGAGI. J lost 6 bases, V lost 9 bases, and 7 bases had no gene match. This CDR3 has 13 amino acids. The CDR3 loop is CASRGGPGNEQFF. In DNA form, the CDR3 reads TGTGCCAGTCGGGGGGGCCCAGGCAATGAGCAGTTCTTC.

The V and J genes are TRBV7-9 and TRBJ1-6, with D uncertain. Germline assignment: CDR1 SEHNR and CDR2 FQNEAQ (reference sequence). Trimming stripped 3 bases from V and 6 bases from J, with 9 bases between. CDR3 length equals 14 residues. CDR3 region: CASSFDNSNSPLHF. The DNA for the CDR3 is TGTGCCAGCAGCTTCGATAATAGTAATTCACCCCTCCACTTT.

This clone was recorded once. This sequence joins TRBV6-5 and TRBJ1-1, with 7 bases identical to TRBD1. Germline V lookup: CDR1 MNHEY, CDR2 SVGAGI. Losses at the gene ends were 2 bases for V and 4 bases for J; bases not matched to a gene: 4. This CDR3 has 14 amino acids. The CDR3, as DNA: TGTGCCAGCAGTTACGACAGGGAAAGCACTGAAGCTTTCTTT. The encoded protein is CASSYDRESTEAFF.

The V and J genes are TRBV19 and TRBJ2-1; 7 nucleotides agree with TRBD2. CDR1 and CDR2 from the germline V gene are LNHDA and SQIVND (reference sequence). The CDR3 contains 14 residues. V lost 1 base, J lost 10 bases, and 7 bases stayed unmatched. This CDR3 is CASSIGREAGEQFF. DNA for the CDR3: TGTGCCAGTAGTATAGGAAGAGAAGCGGGGGAGCAGTTCTTC. Variable domain in full (rest from reference TRBV19 and TRBJ2-1): DGGITQSPKYLFRKEGQNVTLSCEQNLNHDAMYWYRQDPGQGLRLIYYSQIVNDFQKGDIAEGYSVSREKKESFPLTVTSAQKNPTAFYLCASSIGREAGEQFFGPGTRLTVL.

The rearrangement links TRBV7-3 to TRBJ1-1; TRBD1 agrees at 7 bases. V lost 2 bases and J lost 1; bases outside the gene matches: 7. The CDR3 length is 16 residues. The V gene's germline CDR1 is SGHTA and CDR2 FQGTGA. CDR3 sequence reads: CASSLSPGTANTEAFF. CDR3 DNA sequence: TGTGCCAGCAGCTTATCCCCTGGGACAGCGAACACTGAAGCTTTCTTT. Supplemented by reference TRBV7-3 and TRBJ1-1, the full variable domain reads GAGVSQTPSNKVTEKGKYVELRCDPISGHTALYWYRQSLGQGPEFLIYFQGTGAADDSGLPNDRFFAVRPEGSVSTLKIQRTERGDSAVYLCASSLSPGTANTEAFFGQGTRLTVV.

The chain combines TRBV7-8 with TRBJ1-5; no reliable D call. Per germline, CDR1 SGHVS and CDR2 FQNEAQ. CDR3 length equals 16 residues. The V end was cut by 1 base, the J end by 4 bases, with 14 bases between. The chain's CDR3 is CASSLGQAFINQPQHF. CDR3 in DNA: TGTGCCAGCAGCTTAGGGCAGGCCTTTATTAATCAGCCCCAGCATTTT.

The chain carries TRBV11-2 and TRBJ2-1, with 12 bases fitting TRBD2. Looked up from germline, CDR1 is SGHAT and CDR2 is FQNNGV. Germline trimming cut 6 bases from V and 8 bases from J; bases unmatched to any gene: 8. This CDR3 has 15 residues. The CDR3 region is CASSKTSGGWYEQFF. CDR3 DNA sequence: TGTGCCAGCAGTAAAACTAGCGGGGGGTGGTATGAGCAGTTCTTC.

The chain links TRBV5-4 to TRBJ2-5; possible D gene TRBD1, 6 bases. The germline V gene has CDR1 SGHNT and CDR2 YYREEE (reference sequence). The CDR3 runs to 14 residues. The V gene lost 0 bases and the J gene lost 3 bases, with 9 bases spanning the gap. Written as DNA, the CDR3 is TGTGCCAGCAGCTTGGTACAGGGAAAAGAGACCCAGTACTTC. This translates into CASSLVQGKETQYF.